This T cell receptor beta chain was captured by sequencing in a study of identical twins. Notes on the study in general: Reduced insertions were recorded for abundant cord blood beta clonotypes, with no such pattern in memory repertoires.

Template switching supplied a universal primer site; unique molecular identifiers were carried on the cDNA. TCRdb re-called the 5' RACE reads with MiXCR, one entry per CDR3 protein. The sample has around 490,000 distinct CDR3 sequences, approximately 14% seen once. This clonotype was detected ten times or more. Its specificity is unknown. The germline V gene encodes CDR1 MNHEY and CDR2 SVGAGI. This CDR3 has 18 amino acids. Trimming removed 2 bases from V and 2 bases from J; junction bases left unmatched: 4. The sample was also reused in another study, on yellow fever vaccine responses in identical twins.

The chain employs TRBV6-5 and TRBJ2-3; 16 positions agree with TRBD2. The specimen sequenced was CD4+ T cells sorted from blood. The TCR sequence derives from a woman aged 18-30 years in good health. The CDR3 DNA reads as TGTGCCAGCAGTTACGCCGGGACTAGCGGGGGGGCCACAGATACGCAGTATTTT. Translated, it gives CASSYAGTSGGATDTQYF.